This T cell receptor beta chain came from a study of metastatic and nonmetastatic thyroid tumors. Turning to the study itself: Malignant and benign thyroid patients had repertoires compared in peripheral blood and tumor or nodule tissue.

The V end was cut by 4 bases, the J end by 6 bases, with 13 bases between. The CDR3 is 13 amino acids. CDR1 is SGHDT and CDR2 is YYEEEE in the germline V gene. Overall study findings and caveats: Reportedly, malignant thyroid tumors had significantly higher TCR beta diversity than benign nodules, in blood and tumor.

This clone was seen more than once but under ten times. Its specificity is not known. No treatment had been given to any patient before thyroid surgery. TCRdb redid the clone calls on the PCR reads using MiXCR. The table has some 45,000 clones, roughly an eighth seen once. The origin of this receptor is a male donor with papillary thyroid cancer or a benign thyroid nodule (not recorded which). Some clones in this sample may be carry-over from other donors' samples. The chain employs TRBV5-6 and TRBJ2-5; D gene unclear. The sample comprised blood. The DNA of the CDR3 is TGTGCCAGCAGCACTGACACGACGAAGACCCAGTACTTC. As protein: CASSTDTTKTQYF.